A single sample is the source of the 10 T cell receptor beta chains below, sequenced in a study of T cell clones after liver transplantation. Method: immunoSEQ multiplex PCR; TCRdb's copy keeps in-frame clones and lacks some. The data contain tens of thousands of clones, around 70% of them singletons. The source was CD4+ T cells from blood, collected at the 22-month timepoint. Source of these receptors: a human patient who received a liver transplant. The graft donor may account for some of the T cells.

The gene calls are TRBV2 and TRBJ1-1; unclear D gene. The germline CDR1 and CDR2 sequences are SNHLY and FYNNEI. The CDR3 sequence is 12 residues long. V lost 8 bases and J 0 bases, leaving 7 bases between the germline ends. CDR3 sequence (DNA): TGTGCCAGCCTCGGACTGAACACTGAAGCTTTCTTT. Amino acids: CASLGLNTEAFF.

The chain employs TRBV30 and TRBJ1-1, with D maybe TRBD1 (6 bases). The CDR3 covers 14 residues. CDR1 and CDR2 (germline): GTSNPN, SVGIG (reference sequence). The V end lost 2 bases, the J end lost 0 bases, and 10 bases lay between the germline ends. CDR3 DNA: TGTGCCTGGAGTAGCAGGGGAATGAACACTGAAGCTTTCTTT. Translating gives CAWSSRGMNTEAFF.

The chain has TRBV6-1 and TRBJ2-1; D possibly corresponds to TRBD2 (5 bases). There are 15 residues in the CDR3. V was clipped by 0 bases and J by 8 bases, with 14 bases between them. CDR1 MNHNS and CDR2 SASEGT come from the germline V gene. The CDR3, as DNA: TGTGCCAGCAGTGAAGCAAATGAGGGTTGGGATGAGCAGTTCTTC. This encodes CASSEANEGWDEQFF.

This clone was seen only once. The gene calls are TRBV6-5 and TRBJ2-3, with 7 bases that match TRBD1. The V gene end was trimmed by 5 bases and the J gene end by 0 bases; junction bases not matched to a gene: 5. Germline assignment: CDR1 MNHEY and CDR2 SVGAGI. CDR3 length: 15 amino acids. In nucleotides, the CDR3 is TGTGCCAGCAGTCCCCGGACAGGAAGCACAGATACGCAGTATTTT. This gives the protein CASSPRTGSTDTQYF.

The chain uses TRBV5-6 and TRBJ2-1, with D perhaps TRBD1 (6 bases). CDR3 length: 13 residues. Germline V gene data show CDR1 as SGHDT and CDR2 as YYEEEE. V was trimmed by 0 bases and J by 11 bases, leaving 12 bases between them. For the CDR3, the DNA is TGTGCCAGCAGCTTGGCTCGTCAGGGGAAGCAGTTCTTC. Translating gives CASSLARQGKQFF.

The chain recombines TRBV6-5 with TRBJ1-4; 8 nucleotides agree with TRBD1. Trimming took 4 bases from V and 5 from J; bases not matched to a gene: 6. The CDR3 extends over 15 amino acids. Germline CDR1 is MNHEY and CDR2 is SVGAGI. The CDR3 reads CASSSIRQGNEKLFF. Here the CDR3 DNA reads TGTGCCAGCAGTTCCATAAGACAGGGGAATGAAAAACTGTTTTTT.

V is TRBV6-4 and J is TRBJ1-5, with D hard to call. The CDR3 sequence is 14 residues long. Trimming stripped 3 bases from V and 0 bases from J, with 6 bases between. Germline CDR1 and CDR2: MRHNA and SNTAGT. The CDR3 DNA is TGTGCCAGCAGTGATGGTTATAGCAATCAGCCCCAGCATTTT. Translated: CASSDGYSNQPQHF.

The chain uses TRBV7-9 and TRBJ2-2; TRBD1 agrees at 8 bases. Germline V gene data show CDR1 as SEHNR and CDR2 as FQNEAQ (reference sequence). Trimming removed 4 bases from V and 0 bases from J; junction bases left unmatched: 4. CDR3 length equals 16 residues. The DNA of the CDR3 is TGTGCCAGCAGCTCTAGGACAGGGTCGAACACCGGGGAGCTGTTTTTT. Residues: CASSSRTGSNTGELFF.

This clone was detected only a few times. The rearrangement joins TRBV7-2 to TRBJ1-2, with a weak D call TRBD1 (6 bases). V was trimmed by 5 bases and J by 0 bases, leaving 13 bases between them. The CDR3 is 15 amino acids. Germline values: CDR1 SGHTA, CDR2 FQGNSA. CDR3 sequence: CASSSRQAANYGYTF. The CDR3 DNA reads TGTGCCAGCAGCAGCCGACAGGCGGCTAACTATGGCTACACCTTC.

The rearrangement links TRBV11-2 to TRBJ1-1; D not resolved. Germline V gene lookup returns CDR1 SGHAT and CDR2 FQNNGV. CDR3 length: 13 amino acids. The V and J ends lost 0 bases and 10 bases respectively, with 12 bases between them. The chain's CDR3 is CASSLDSLRPAFF. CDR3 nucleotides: TGTGCCAGCAGCTTAGACTCCCTTAGGCCAGCTTTCTTT.